Included here is one T cell receptor (beta chain) sequence, with context. Its target is unknown. The record originates from a study of shared clonotypes between healthy human individuals. Germline V gives CDR1 SGHRS, CDR2 YFSETQ. V was shortened by 6 bases and J by 5 bases, with 17 bases between the two germline ends. The CDR3 sequence is 15 residues long. Clones were read by immunoSEQ multiplex PCR, and TCRdb kept only the in-frame ones, dropping some. The sample consists of about 1 million clones, more than 65% of them appearing once. Each of the donors was a healthy adult who was HIV-negative and had not had a recent acute infection or vaccination. The authors divided CD4+ cells into CD45RA+ naive and CD45RA-negative memory subsets. Study-level points and caveats: Non-shared clonotypes had lower generation probabilities than clonotypes shared by all four sorted-subset donors.

The sequenced material came from memory CD4+ T cells sorted from blood. Sample subset: CD45RA-negative fraction. The receptor was derived from a man between 18 and 29 years old in good health. The chain recombines TRBV5-1 with TRBJ2-2; perhaps TRBD2 as D (5 bases). The CDR3 DNA follows: TGCGCCAGCACCCCCGAGGGCGTCAGGACCGGGGAGCTGTTTTTT. Translated, it gives CASTPEGVRTGELFF.